A single sample is the source of the 28 T cell receptor beta chains below, sequenced in a study of blood T cell repertoires in COVID-19 (dated by TCRdb to about 2020). Preparation of the library involved the immunoSEQ multiplex PCR assay. TCRdb obtained this table from immuneACCESS and retained in-frame rearrangements with V and J assigned. These tables miss some clones; where compared with another copy, unresolved V genes account for less than half of the shortfall, and the remainder is unexplained. The sample data list roughly 330,000 clones, and 70% to 90% of these were observed just once. The ten largest make up less than 6% of the sample. The sequenced sample consisted of PBMCs or T cells enriched from blood (not recorded which). Receptors originate from a woman aged 30 to 39 who had recovered from COVID-19.

The rearrangement uses TRBV23-1 and TRBJ1-2; D gene ambiguous. TRBV23-1 is filed as an ORF, its function uncertain. V was cut by 2 bases and J by 7 bases, with 14 bases left in between. The CDR3 runs 14 residues. The CDR3 loop is CASSQVPVLRGYTF. As DNA, the CDR3 is TGCGCCAGCAGTCAAGTCCCCGTACTACGTGGCTACACCTTC.

The CDR3 is CASSAGQGIPYGYTF. CDR3 in DNA: TGTGCCAGCAGCGCCGGACAGGGGATACCCTATGGCTACACCTTC. J is TRBJ1-2 and V is TRBV2; 9 bases line up with TRBD1. Per germline, CDR1 SNHLY and CDR2 FYNNEI. With 6 bases clipped from V and 4 bases from J, the junction kept 9 bases outside the gene matches. CDR3 size: 15 residues.

The V and J genes are TRBV19 and TRBJ1-5; 7 bases fit TRBD1. This CDR3 is built from 16 residues. The V gene's germline CDR1 is LNHDA and CDR2 SQIVND (reference sequence). With 5 bases clipped from V and 4 bases from J, the junction kept 11 bases outside the gene matches. CDR3 in DNA: TGTGCCAGTAGTCGGGATGGGACAGAAGGGAATCAGCCCCAGCATTTT. It codes for CASSRDGTEGNQPQHF.

V and J are TRBV7-8 and TRBJ2-7; 7 bases are shared with TRBD1. The CDR3 contains 15 residues. Germline CDR1 reads SGHVS; CDR2 reads FQNEAQ. The trim removed 5 bases at V and 4 bases at J, leaving 11 bases unmatched. The DNA of the CDR3 is TGTGCCAGCAGCCGCCAAGGGGGCATCGTTTACGAGCAGTACTTC. This encodes CASSRQGGIVYEQYF.

This clone has a handful of counts. The chain employs TRBV7-8 and TRBJ1-2; TRBD1 is a possible D gene (5 bases). The CDR3 covers 13 residues. Trimming left V 3 bases short and J 3 bases short, with 8 bases between. Germline CDR1 and CDR2: SGHVS and FQNEAQ. The CDR3 sequence: CASSFQGDYGYTF. In DNA, the CDR3 is TGTGCCAGCAGCTTCCAGGGTGACTATGGCTACACCTTC.

J is TRBJ2-5 and V is TRBV14; TRBD2 aligns across 7 bases. Trimming removed 4 bases from V and 7 bases from J; junction bases left unmatched: 12. The V gene's germline CDR1 is SGHDN and CDR2 FVKESK. The CDR3 extends over 15 amino acids. The CDR3 nucleotides read TGTGCCAGCAGCCTGTCTTTTATCCCGGGGGGGACCCAGTACTTC. This codes for CASSLSFIPGGTQYF.

The V gene is TRBV10-2, the J gene TRBJ2-7; 9 bases match TRBD1. This CDR3 is built from 16 residues. Germline CDR1 reads WSHSY; CDR2 reads SAAADI. Germline trimming cut 6 bases from V and 4 bases from J; bases unmatched to any gene: 13. The DNA of the CDR3 is TGCGCCAGCAGCAGAACCCCGGGACAGGGCATATACGAGCAGTACTTC. Amino acids: CASSRTPGQGIYEQYF.

The chain links TRBV30 to TRBJ1-4; D possibly corresponds to TRBD1 (5 bases). The germline gives CDR1 GTSNPN, CDR2 SVGIG (reference sequence). The CDR3 totals 17 residues. Trimming took 0 bases from V and 7 from J, leaving 21 bases between them. The CDR3 reads CAWSVGVGARAREKLFF. CDR3 sequence (DNA): TGTGCCTGGAGTGTAGGAGTAGGGGCCCGTGCGCGTGAAAAACTGTTTTTT. Variable domain in full (rest from reference TRBV30 and TRBJ1-4): SQTIHQWPATLVQPVGSPLSLECTVEGTSNPNLYWYRQAAGRGLQLLFYSVGIGQISSEVPQNLSASRPQDRQFILSSKKLLLSDSGFYLCAWSVGVGARAREKLFFGSGTQLSVL.

CDR3 in amino acids: CASSFGAGRNYGYTF. CDR3 coding DNA: TGTGCCAGCAGCTTTGGGGCAGGGAGGAACTATGGCTACACCTTC. V usage is TRBV5-4 and J usage is TRBJ1-2, with a possible D match to TRBD1 (5 bases). The CDR3 consists of 15 residues. V was trimmed by 2 bases and J by 2 bases, leaving 13 bases between them. The V gene's germline CDR1 is SGHNT and CDR2 YYREEE (reference sequence).

This chain links TRBV6-5 with TRBJ1-1, with 7 bases lining up with TRBD1. Germline V gene data show CDR1 as MNHEY and CDR2 as SVGAGI. Trimming removed 8 bases from V and 0 bases from J; junction bases left unmatched: 3. This CDR3 comprises 13 residues. CDR3 sequence reads: CASLGQLNTEAFF. CDR3 nucleotide sequence: TGTGCCAGCCTGGGACAGTTGAACACTGAAGCTTTCTTT.

The chain employs TRBV4-1 and TRBJ1-2, with a weak D call TRBD1 (5 bases). The CDR3 is 14 amino acids. Germline V lookup: CDR1 MGHRA, CDR2 YSYEKL. Deletions cut 0 bases from V and 8 bases from J, with 13 bases between. CDR3 amino acids: CASSQDRRQGGYTF. The CDR3 bases are TGCGCCAGCAGCCAAGATAGAAGGCAGGGAGGCTACACCTTC.

The V gene is TRBV7-9, the J gene TRBJ2-1; unclear D gene. The V and J ends lost 1 base and 7 bases respectively, with 8 bases between them. Germline-derived CDR1 and CDR2 are SEHNR and FQNEAQ (reference sequence). The CDR3 sequence is 13 residues long. The CDR3 region is CASSLGRSNEQFF. CDR3 nucleotides: TGTGCCAGCAGCTTAGGCAGGTCGAATGAGCAGTTCTTC.

This chain uses TRBV29-1 with TRBJ1-2; 7 bases line up with TRBD1. This CDR3 region has 14 residues. V shed 7 bases, J shed 2 bases, and the junction held 10 bases outside the gene matches. Germline assignment: CDR1 SQVTM and CDR2 ANQGSEA. The CDR3, as DNA: TGCAGCGCCCATAAGGACAGGTCGAACTATGGCTACACCTTC. It is translated as CSAHKDRSNYGYTF.

This chain joins TRBV19 and TRBJ1-5; 10 nucleotides line up with TRBD1. CDR1 is LNHDA and CDR2 is SQIVND in the germline V gene (reference sequence). With 5 bases clipped from V and 0 bases from J, the junction kept 10 bases outside the gene matches. The CDR3 is 18 amino acids. The CDR3 protein is CASSGRDRGSYSNQPQHF. CDR3 nucleotides: TGTGCCAGTAGTGGCCGGGACAGGGGATCATATAGCAATCAGCCCCAGCATTTT.

The chain recombines TRBV7-9 with TRBJ1-5, with D possibly matching TRBD1 (6 bases). Trimming removed 4 bases from V and 0 bases from J, with 13 bases in between. The CDR3 covers 16 residues. The germline V gene has CDR1 SEHNR and CDR2 FQNEAQ (reference sequence). The CDR3 spells CASSYSRTDSNQPQHF. The CDR3 DNA follows: TGTGCCAGCAGCTATTCCCGGACAGATAGCAATCAGCCCCAGCATTTT.

The chain combines TRBV6-4 with TRBJ1-1, with D tentatively TRBD1 (6 bases). This CDR3 is built from 12 residues. Germline V gene sequence: CDR1 MRHNA, CDR2 SNTAGT. Trimming took 6 bases from V and 4 from J, leaving 9 bases between them. The CDR3, as DNA: TGTGCCAGCAGCCGGGACACCACTGAAGCTTTCTTT. It codes for CASSRDTTEAFF.

The gene calls are TRBV11-2 and TRBJ2-3; 15 bases match TRBD2. V gave up 5 bases and J gave up 5 bases; unmatched junction bases: 5. The germline V gene encodes CDR1 SGHAT and CDR2 FQNNGV. The CDR3 loop spans 16 amino acids. CDR3 amino acids: CASSVGLAGGLDTQYF. The CDR3 DNA reads as TGTGCCAGCAGCGTGGGACTAGCGGGGGGTTTAGATACGCAGTATTTT.

V is TRBV5-1 and J is TRBJ2-1; 8 nucleotides line up with TRBD1. The germline V gene encodes CDR1 SGHRS and CDR2 YFSETQ. There are 14 residues in the CDR3. V lost 5 bases to trimming and J lost 8 bases; unmatched junction nucleotides: 9. The CDR3 here is CASSSDRAYYEQFF. Written as DNA, the CDR3 is TGCGCCAGCAGTTCGGACAGGGCGTACTATGAGCAGTTCTTC.

This chain uses TRBV27 with TRBJ2-2; D is ambiguous. The CDR3 contains 12 residues. Germline assignment: CDR1 MNHEY and CDR2 SMNVEV (reference sequence). With 6 bases removed from V and 7 bases from J, the gap between germline ends came to 9 bases. The CDR3 region has the DNA TGTGCCAGCAGCTACGACAACGGGGAGCTGTTTTTT. It yields the protein CASSYDNGELFF.

The chain couples TRBV6-5 to TRBJ2-5, with 8 positions matching TRBD2. Per germline, CDR1 MNHEY and CDR2 SVGAGI. V dropped 7 bases and J dropped 3; count of bases not matched to a gene: 4. The CDR3 runs 13 residues. The CDR3 sequence is CASKRRGEETQYF. The CDR3 DNA reads as TGTGCCAGCAAAAGGCGGGGGGAAGAGACCCAGTACTTC.

This chain joins TRBV6-1 and TRBJ1-2; possible D gene TRBD1, 5 bases. The CDR3 has 15 residues. Germline CDR1 MNHNS, CDR2 SASEGT. V lost 2 bases, J lost 7 bases, and 17 bases lay in between. The CDR3 region is CASSEIGGVRGGYTF. In nucleotides, the CDR3 is TGTGCCAGCAGTGAAATCGGAGGGGTTCGTGGTGGCTACACCTTC.

The rearrangement uses TRBV9 and TRBJ1-4; a possible D gene is TRBD1 (5 bases). The germline gives CDR1 SGDLS, CDR2 YYNGEE. The CDR3 covers 16 residues. Trimming cost V 0 bases and J 1 base, with 10 bases left between them. The CDR3 spells CASSVDATVTNEKLFF. The DNA of the CDR3 is TGTGCCAGCAGCGTAGATGCGACAGTAACTAATGAAAAACTGTTTTTT.

The V gene is TRBV5-1, the J gene TRBJ2-3, with TRBD1 as a possible D gene (6 bases). V shed 0 bases and J shed 3 bases, with 14 bases lying between them. CDR1 and CDR2 (germline): SGHRS, YFSETQ. The CDR3 sequence is 16 residues long. In nucleotides, the CDR3 is TGCGCCAGCAGCTTGGACAATGCAGGGGAAACAGATACGCAGTATTTT. This encodes CASSLDNAGETDTQYF.

The chain links TRBV7-2 to TRBJ2-4; TRBD1 agrees at 9 bases. J lost 6 bases, V lost 0 bases, and 6 bases had no gene match. Germline V lookup: CDR1 SGHTA, CDR2 FQGNSA. CDR3 length: 16 residues. CDR3 bases: TGTGCCAGCAGCTTAGCGGCGACAGGGGGTGCAAACATTCAGTACTTC. It encodes CASSLAATGGANIQYF. Filled out from reference TRBV7-2 and TRBJ2-4, the complete variable domain reads GAGVSQSPSNKVTEKGKDVELRCDPISGHTALYWYRQSLGQGLEFLIYFQGNSAPDKSGLPSDRFSAERTGGSVSTLTIQRTQQEDSAVYLCASSLAATGGANIQYFGAGTRLSVL.

The CDR3 reads CASSLTNSDRGWYEQYF. The CDR3 bases are TGCGCCAGCAGCTTGACAAATTCGGACAGGGGGTGGTACGAGCAGTACTTC. V is TRBV5-1 and J is TRBJ2-7; TRBD1 matches at 10 bases. With V trimmed by 1 base and J by 4 bases, 11 bases remained unmatched. Germline V gene lookup returns CDR1 SGHRS and CDR2 YFSETQ. The length of the CDR3 is 17 residues.

The chain recombines TRBV30 with TRBJ2-7; 13 bases line up with TRBD2. J was trimmed by 0 bases and V by 0 bases; bases with no gene match: 5. The germline V gene has CDR1 GTSNPN and CDR2 SVGIG (reference sequence). This CDR3 contains 17 residues. The CDR3 loop reads CAWSVGLAGDHSYEQYF. DNA for the CDR3: TGTGCCTGGAGTGTCGGACTAGCGGGGGACCACTCCTACGAGCAGTACTTC. Full variable domain (rest looked up from reference TRBV30 and TRBJ2-7): SQTIHQWPATLVQPVGSPLSLECTVEGTSNPNLYWYRQAAGRGLQLLFYSVGIGQISSEVPQNLSASRPQDRQFILSSKKLLLSDSGFYLCAWSVGLAGDHSYEQYFGPGTRLTVT.

J is TRBJ2-3 and V is TRBV28; D unclear. This CDR3 has 13 residues. The germline V gene encodes CDR1 MDHEN and CDR2 SYDVKM. V was pared by 5 bases and J by 6 bases, with 12 bases between. The CDR3 reads CASSPSPTDTQYF. The DNA of the CDR3 is TGTGCCAGCAGTCCATCCCCCACTGATACGCAGTATTTT. Complete variable domain (other parts from reference TRBV28 and TRBJ2-3): DVKVTQSSRYLVKRTGEKVFLECVQDMDHENMFWYRQDPGLGLRLIYFSYDVKMKEKGDIPEGYSVSREKKERFSLILESASTNQTSMYLCASSPSPTDTQYFGPGTRLTVL.

The chain recombines TRBV4-2 with TRBJ2-2; weak D call: TRBD1 (5 bases). Germline V gene lookup returns CDR1 LGHNA and CDR2 YNFKEQ. This CDR3 has 18 amino acids. V lost 1 base to trimming and J lost 5 bases, with 20 bases between them. The CDR3 DNA reads TGTGCCAGCAGCCAAGCGGGTGGAGTCAGGGATACGACCGGGGAGCTGTTTTTT. Its protein product is CASSQAGGVRDTTGELFF.